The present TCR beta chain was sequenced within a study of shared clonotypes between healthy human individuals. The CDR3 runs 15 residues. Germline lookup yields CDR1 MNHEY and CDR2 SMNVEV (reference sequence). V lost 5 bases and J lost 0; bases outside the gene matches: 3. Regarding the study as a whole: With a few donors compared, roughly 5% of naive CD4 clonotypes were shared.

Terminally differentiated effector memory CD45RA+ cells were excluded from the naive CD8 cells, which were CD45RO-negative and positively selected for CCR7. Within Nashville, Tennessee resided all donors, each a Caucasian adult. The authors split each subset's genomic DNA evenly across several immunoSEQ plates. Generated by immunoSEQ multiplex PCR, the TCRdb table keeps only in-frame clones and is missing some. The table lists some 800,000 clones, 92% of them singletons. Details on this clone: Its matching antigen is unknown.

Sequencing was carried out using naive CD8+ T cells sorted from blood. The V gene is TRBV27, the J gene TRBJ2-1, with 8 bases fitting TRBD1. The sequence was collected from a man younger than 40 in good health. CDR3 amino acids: CASSKGTGSYNEQFF. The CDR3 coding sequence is TGTGCCAGCAGTAAAGGGACAGGCTCCTACAATGAGCAGTTCTTC.